The 17 T cell receptor beta chains in this list originate from one sample, sequenced in a study of cytomegalovirus exposure and HLA in healthy donors. The method was immunoSEQ multiplex PCR; TCRdb's version includes in-frame clones alone and lacks a portion of them. In the table there are roughly 100,000 clones, around 96% of which are singletons. The sequenced sample consisted of PBMCs. Every receptor here comes from a woman between 18 and 29 years old in good health and CMV-seronegative.

The V and J genes are TRBV6-5 and TRBJ2-3; a weak D match, TRBD2 (5 bases). The V gene lost 4 bases and the J gene lost 7 bases, with 9 bases spanning the gap. The CDR3 is 12 amino acids. Looked up from germline, CDR1 is MNHEY and CDR2 is SVGAGI. The CDR3 DNA reads as TGTGCCAGCAGTTCTCGAGGGTATACGCAGTATTTT. It is translated as CASSSRGYTQYF.

The rearrangement links TRBV15 to TRBJ1-5, with a weak D call TRBD1 (6 bases). Germline CDR1 reads LNHNV; CDR2 reads YYDKDF (reference sequence). Trimming shortened V by 4 bases and J by 5 bases, and 9 bases separated the two germline ends. The CDR3 runs 13 residues. The CDR3 here is CATSTRQDQPQHF. The DNA of the CDR3 is TGTGCCACCAGCACAAGACAGGATCAGCCCCAGCATTTT.

This clone has a single count. The chain links TRBV15 to TRBJ2-7; TRBD2 matches 7 bases. V gave up 1 base and J gave up 0 bases; unmatched junction bases: 3. The CDR3 totals 15 residues. Looked up from germline, CDR1 is LNHNV and CDR2 is YYDKDF (reference sequence). CDR3 in DNA: TGTGCCACCAGCAGAGGACGGGACTACTCCTACGAGCAGTACTTC. Protein: CATSRGRDYSYEQYF.

The rearrangement uses TRBV11-3 and TRBJ2-5; 8 bases map to TRBD2. Germline CDR1 SGHNT, CDR2 YENEEA. The V and J ends lost 5 bases and 4 bases, in that order; junction bases with no gene match: 12. This CDR3 has 16 amino acids. For the CDR3, the DNA is TGTGCCAGCAGCCCGGGGGGGGCAGGGGCAGGAGAGACCCAGTACTTC. Translation gives CASSPGGAGAGETQYF.

The chain uses TRBV9 and TRBJ2-1, with 7 bases lining up with TRBD1. The J segment lost 6 bases and the V segment lost 6 bases, leaving 9 bases of the junction unmatched. Per germline, CDR1 SGDLS and CDR2 YYNGEE. The CDR3 has 14 residues. CDR3 bases: TGTGCCAGCAACAGACAGGGTGATAGCAATGAGCAGTTCTTC. Protein product: CASNRQGDSNEQFF.

The chain joins TRBV7-6 to TRBJ2-1; 7 nucleotides match TRBD2. This CDR3 region has 14 residues. Trimming took 0 bases from V and 8 from J; bases not matched to a gene: 4. Germline V gene sequence: CDR1 SGHVS, CDR2 FNYEAQ. In DNA, the CDR3 is TGTGCCAGCAGCTTAGCGGGAGGGCCGCATGAGCAGTTCTTC. It yields the protein CASSLAGGPHEQFF.

The rearrangement uses TRBV19 and TRBJ2-3; D unclear. CDR3 length equals 12 residues. V lost 4 bases, J lost 4 bases, and 6 bases lay in between. Germline-derived CDR1 and CDR2 are LNHDA and SQIVND (reference sequence). This CDR3 is CASSNRADTQYF. The CDR3 bases are TGTGCCAGTAGTAATCGAGCAGATACGCAGTATTTT.

The chain carries TRBV6-1 and TRBJ2-5; a possible D gene is TRBD1 (5 bases). The CDR3 totals 14 residues. V was clipped by 7 bases and J by 4 bases, with 16 bases between them. Germline loops: CDR1 MNHNS, CDR2 SASEGT. The CDR3 loop is CASTNRGQGETQYF. The CDR3 coding sequence is TGTGCCAGCACCAACCGTGGACAAGGAGAGACCCAGTACTTC.

The chain links TRBV7-9 to TRBJ1-4; 12 bases match TRBD1. Germline CDR1 and CDR2: SEHNR and FQNEAQ (reference sequence). With 4 bases clipped from V and 7 bases from J, the junction kept 7 bases outside the gene matches. The CDR3 contains 16 residues. The CDR3, as DNA: TGTGCCAGCAGCTGGGACAGGGGGCGAGTACGTGAAAAACTGTTTTTT. Protein product: CASSWDRGRVREKLFF.

This chain connects TRBV29-1 to TRBJ1-3, with D perhaps matching TRBD1 (5 bases). From germline, CDR1 is SQVTM and CDR2 ANQGSEA. The CDR3 has 13 amino acids. Trimming took 5 bases from V and 7 from J, leaving 15 bases between them. The CDR3 is CSVQTQGWNTIYF. CDR3 DNA sequence: TGCAGCGTTCAAACCCAGGGTTGGAACACCATATATTTT.

V usage is TRBV5-6 and J usage is TRBJ2-2, with D perhaps matching TRBD2 (6 bases). This CDR3 has 14 residues. Germline CDR1 reads SGHDT; CDR2 reads YYEEEE. The germline V and J ends were trimmed by 0 bases and 4 bases, with 7 bases remaining between them. CDR3 residues: CASSLAGGTGELFF. In nucleotides, the CDR3 is TGTGCCAGCAGCTTGGCCGGGGGCACCGGGGAGCTGTTTTTT.

The rearrangement uses TRBV25-1 and TRBJ1-1, with D uncertain. CDR1 is MGHDK, CDR2 SYGVNS, per germline. Trimming took off 7 bases at V and 7 bases at J, with 19 bases between the two ends. The CDR3 is made up of 14 amino acids. CDR3 DNA sequence: TGTGCCAGCACCCAAGGAGGGAAGTATGGTGAAGCTTTCTTT. It yields the protein CASTQGGKYGEAFF.

The chain carries TRBV19 and TRBJ2-7; 13 positions agree with TRBD2. Germline values: CDR1 LNHDA, CDR2 SQIVND (reference sequence). The CDR3 contains 17 residues. The V segment lost 5 bases and the J segment 0 bases; nucleotides outside the gene matches: 7. Here the CDR3 reads CASSWTSGSPSSYEQYF. The DNA of the CDR3 is TGTGCCAGTAGTTGGACTAGCGGGAGCCCCAGCTCCTACGAGCAGTACTTC.

The V gene is TRBV27, the J gene TRBJ2-7; a weak D match, TRBD2 (6 bases). Germline V gene data show CDR1 as MNHEY and CDR2 as SMNVEV (reference sequence). With 0 bases removed from V and 5 bases from J, the gap between germline ends came to 8 bases. CDR3 length: 13 residues. The CDR3 here is CASSLSGGNEQYF. For the CDR3, the DNA is TGTGCCAGCAGTTTATCGGGCGGGAACGAGCAGTACTTC.

V usage is TRBV6-7 and J usage is TRBJ2-7; D is uncertain. TRBV6-7 is an ORF, and what it does is uncertain. V dropped 7 bases and J dropped 0 bases, with 13 bases sitting between them. The CDR3 runs 14 residues. The CDR3 sequence is CASTSCGNSYEQYF. CDR3 sequence (DNA): TGTGCCAGCACCTCGTGCGGTAACTCCTACGAGCAGTACTTC.

The rearrangement joins TRBV5-1 to TRBJ2-1, with 11 bases identical to TRBD2. The V and J ends lost 4 bases and 4 bases, in that order; junction bases with no gene match: 4. The CDR3 is 15 residues long. The germline V gene has CDR1 SGHRS and CDR2 YFSETQ. In nucleotides, the CDR3 is TGCGCCAGCAGCCAAACTAGCGGGGGATACAATGAGCAGTTCTTC. Its protein product is CASSQTSGGYNEQFF.

The chain couples TRBV5-1 to TRBJ2-1; 7 bases line up with TRBD2. There are 16 residues in the CDR3. Germline CDR1 reads SGHRS; CDR2 reads YFSETQ. V lost 0 bases to trimming and J lost 2 bases; unmatched junction nucleotides: 5. CDR3 nucleotide sequence: TGCGCCAGCAGCTTGGAGGCAGCGGGAACCTACAATGAGCAGTTCTTC. Its protein product is CASSLEAAGTYNEQFF.